Presented here are 10 T cell receptor beta chains from one specimen sequenced in a study of blood T cell repertoires in COVID-19. Sequenced by immunoSEQ multiplex PCR; TCRdb stores in-frame clones only, minus some. The repertoire holds under 300,000 clones, with roughly 90% as singletons. Sequenced: peripheral blood. The receptors were sampled from a woman in her thirties or forties who had recovered from COVID-19.

The genes are TRBV11-3 and TRBJ2-7; 13 nucleotides agree with TRBD2. CDR3 size: 15 residues. Trimming removed 5 bases from V and 5 bases from J; junction bases left unmatched: 6. Germline CDR1 is SGHNT and CDR2 is YENEEA. This CDR3 is CASSPRTSGRDEQYF. Written as DNA, the CDR3 is TGTGCCAGCAGCCCCCGGACTAGCGGGAGAGACGAGCAGTACTTC.

The chain recombines TRBV27 with TRBJ1-3, with D unresolved. Deletions cut 6 bases from V and 3 bases from J, with 12 bases between. The CDR3 consists of 14 residues. The germline CDR1 and CDR2 sequences are MNHEY and SMNVEV (reference sequence). In nucleotides, the CDR3 is TGTGCCAGCAGACCTCATAACAGTGGAAACACCATATATTTT. The encoded protein is CASRPHNSGNTIYF.

This chain links TRBV5-1 with TRBJ2-7; 10 nucleotides align to TRBD2. Germline V gene data show CDR1 as SGHRS and CDR2 as YFSETQ. V lost 4 bases, J lost 1 base, and 5 bases stayed unmatched. The CDR3 covers 15 residues. This CDR3 reads CASSEGLALSYEQYF. CDR3 DNA sequence: TGCGCCAGCAGCGAGGGACTAGCGCTGTCCTACGAGCAGTACTTC.

The V gene is TRBV3-1 (or the pseudogene TRBV3-2), the J gene TRBJ1-2; TRBD1 is a possible D gene (6 bases). Trimming cost V 1 base and J 8 bases, with 11 bases left between them. The CDR3 length is 13 residues. The germline gives CDR1 LGHDT, CDR2 YNNKEL (reference sequence). CDR3 sequence reads: CASSQGTERGYTF. The CDR3 bases are TGTGCCAGCAGCCAAGGGACAGAGAGGGGCTACACCTTC.

V is TRBV19 and J is TRBJ2-1, with a possible D match to TRBD2 (6 bases). Trimming removed 1 base from V and 3 bases from J, with 13 bases in between. Germline CDR1 and CDR2: LNHDA and SQIVND (reference sequence). The CDR3 consists of 16 residues. CDR3 protein: CASSIVTSPIYNEQFF. CDR3 DNA: TGTGCCAGTAGTATAGTCACTAGCCCTATCTACAATGAGCAGTTCTTC.

The chain is built from TRBV5-6 and TRBJ2-3; TRBD1 matches 8 bases. Per germline, CDR1 SGHDT and CDR2 YYEEEE. This CDR3 has 16 residues. Trimming took 2 bases from V and 3 from J; bases not matched to a gene: 8. As DNA, the CDR3 is TGTGCCAGCAGCTTAGCCGCAGGGGGCAGGACAGATACGCAGTATTTT. It encodes CASSLAAGGRTDTQYF.

This chain uses TRBV2 with TRBJ1-3; a possible D gene is TRBD1 (6 bases). Germline-derived CDR1 and CDR2 are SNHLY and FYNNEI. CDR3 length: 13 residues. V gave up 6 bases and J gave up 8 bases, with 14 bases separating them. The CDR3 sequence is CASSRKKGDTIYF. In DNA, the CDR3 is TGTGCCAGCAGCAGGAAGAAGGGGGACACCATATATTTT.

V and J are TRBV19 and TRBJ2-2; 14 nucleotides align to TRBD2. The germline V gene has CDR1 LNHDA and CDR2 SQIVND (reference sequence). The V segment lost 5 bases and the J segment 4 bases; nucleotides outside the gene matches: 9. The CDR3 runs 18 residues. CDR3 in amino acids: CASSQPGLAGAGTGELFF. The CDR3 DNA is TGTGCCAGTAGTCAACCGGGACTAGCGGGAGCGGGCACCGGGGAGCTGTTTTTT. Supplemented by reference TRBV19 and TRBJ2-2, the full variable domain reads DGGITQSPKYLFRKEGQNVTLSCEQNLNHDAMYWYRQDPGQGLRLIYYSQIVNDFQKGDIAEGYSVSREKKESFPLTVTSAQKNPTAFYLCASSQPGLAGAGTGELFFGEGSRLTVL.

The J gene is TRBJ2-7, the V gene TRBV25-1, with unresolved D. Germline V gene lookup returns CDR1 MGHDK and CDR2 SYGVNS. Between the trimmed V and J ends, which lost 6 bases and 5 bases, there was a span of 8 bases. The CDR3 consists of 11 residues. CDR3 sequence reads: CASRIGDEQYF. For the CDR3, the DNA is TGTGCCAGCAGAATCGGAGACGAGCAGTACTTC.

The gene calls are TRBV19 and TRBJ2-2; 9 bases are a match to TRBD2. Trimming removed 3 bases from V and 4 bases from J; junction bases left unmatched: 15. This CDR3 is 19 amino acids long. CDR1 is LNHDA and CDR2 is SQIVND in the germline V gene (reference sequence). This CDR3 is CASSITSAVAGVFTGELFF. The CDR3 bases are TGTGCCAGTAGTATCACATCGGCGGTAGCGGGAGTTTTCACCGGGGAGCTGTTTTTT.